The rows below give T cell receptor beta chains drawn from one sample of a study of blood T cell repertoires in COVID-19. Using immunoSEQ multiplex PCR, the repertoire was profiled, and TCRdb retains in-frame clones only, with some absent. The sample records tens of thousands of clones, about 83% being singletons. Sequencing was carried out using peripheral blood. Source of these receptors: a man aged 40-55 years with COVID-19, enrolled during active disease. Each CDR3 is given with its conserved first and last residue. D genes are given only for firm matches. Size values are once, few and many counts, or a class for expanded clones, and some rows have none.

clone_size d_call j_call v_call cdr3_nt cdr3_aa
- - TRBJ2-7 TRBV7-3 TGTGCCAGCAGCGCAACGAGCTCCTACGAGCAGTACTTC CASSATSSYEQYF
- - TRBJ2-7 TRBV14 TGTGCCAGCAGGATAGGAGGGACCTACGAGCAGTACTTC CASRIGGTYEQYF
few - TRBJ2-7 TRBV28 TGTGCCAGCAGTTTCAGAGGGAATGGTGAGCAGTACTTC CASSFRGNGEQYF
once - TRBJ1-6 TRBV13 TGTGCCAGCAGCTTAAGGGCCAGGGGCACGGGCTCACCCCTCCACTTT CASSLRARGTGSPLHF
- TRBD1 TRBJ1-2 TRBV12-5 TGTGCTAGTGGTTTGGTACCAAAGGGACAGGTTGGAACCTATGGCTACACCTTC CASGLVPKGQVGTYGYTF
- TRBD2 TRBJ2-1 TRBV2 TGTGCCAGCAGTGAGGTAGTAGCGGGAGGGAATGAGCAGTTCTTC CASSEVVAGGNEQFF
- - TRBJ1-2 TRBV5-4 TGTGCCAGCAGCGCGGGACGCCTCCTCTATGGCTACACCTTC CASSAGRLLYGYTF
- - TRBJ2-3 TRBV11-3 TGTGCCAGCAGCCAATCGGAAAGGTGGAGAGGGACAGATACGCAGTATTTT CASSQSERWRGTDTQYF
- - TRBJ2-2 TRBV7-3 TGTGCCAGCAGCTTAAATCACCAGTCCAGATTGAACACCGGGGAGCTGTTTTTT CASSLNHQSRLNTGELFF
- TRBD1 TRBJ1-5 TRBV14 TGTGCCAGCAGCCGTGGAGCGCGACAGGGGATCCAGCCCCAGCATTTT CASSRGARQGIQPQHF
- - TRBJ1-2 TRBV12-3/TRBV12-4 TGTGCCAGCAGTTTAGTGGTAGGGGGTGACTACACCTTC CASSLVVGGDYTF
- TRBD1 TRBJ2-5 TRBV4-1 TGCGCCAGCAGCCAAGCCCTCCCGCCGGGACAGACATCTCACCAAGAGACCCAGTACTTC CASSQALPPGQTSHQETQYF
- TRBD1 TRBJ1-2 TRBV5-6 TGTGCCAGCAGCTTCCCCCCCGACAGGGACGAAGGCTATGGCTACACCTTC CASSFPPDRDEGYGYTF
- - TRBJ1-6 TRBV6-1 TGTGCCAGCAGTGAAGCGATGAGAGCCCTCCACTTT CASSEAMRALHF
- - TRBJ1-2 TRBV9 TGTGCCAGCAGCGGCGGCGTGACTGGCGGCTACACCTTC CASSGGVTGGYTF
- TRBD1 TRBJ1-3 TRBV13 TGTGCCAGCAGCACTCGGGACAGTGGAAACACCATATATTTT CASSTRDSGNTIYF
few - TRBJ2-7 TRBV10-3 TGTGCCATCAGTGAGCCTAGGGGTGGGTACGAGCAGTACTTC CAISEPRGGYEQYF
- - TRBJ1-4 TRBV9 TGTGCCAGCAGCTCCCCGAACGGGGGTAGAGAAAAACTGTTTTTT CASSSPNGGREKLFF
- - TRBJ2-4 TRBV3-1/TRBV3-2 TGTGCCAGCAGCGAAACGGGGAACCTAGCCAAAAACATTCAGTACTTC CASSETGNLAKNIQYF
- TRBD2 TRBJ2-1 TRBV27 TGTGCCAGCAGTTTATCCTCGGGGCGGGGGTCTTACAATGAGCAGTTCTTC CASSLSSGRGSYNEQFF
- TRBD1 TRBJ2-2 TRBV29-1 TGCAGCGCCACACCTTTAACAGGGGGTACCGGGGAGCTGTTTTTT CSATPLTGGTGELFF
- TRBD2 TRBJ2-1 TRBV7-9 TGTGCCAGCAGCCTGGGGCGCCTAGCGGGAAAATACAATGAGCAGTTCTTC CASSLGRLAGKYNEQFF